Below, 22 T cell receptor beta chains from the same sample are listed, as sequenced in a study of OX40 agonist ivuxolimab in advanced cancers. Sequencing used immunoSEQ multiplex PCR; TCRdb keeps in-frame clones, though not all of them. The data contain approximately 99,000 clones, around 94% of them singletons. Source: CD4+ or CD8+ T cells sorted from blood, taken in a trial of the OX40 agonist ivuxolimab. The origin of the receptors is an adult with an advanced solid tumor such as melanoma, head and neck, liver or kidney cancer.

The chain recombines TRBV6-1 with TRBJ1-2, with D uncertain. Deletions cut 3 bases from V and 4 bases from J, with 9 bases between. Germline CDR1 and CDR2: MNHNS and SASEGT. CDR3 length: 13 amino acids. CDR3 in amino acids: CASSEPWTYGYTF. The CDR3 DNA sequence: TGTGCCAGCAGTGAGCCGTGGACCTATGGCTACACCTTC.

This clone appeared a single time. The chain employs TRBV2 and TRBJ2-5, with 9 bases matching TRBD2. TRBJ2-7 explains the end of the DNA better; the J call may be wrong. CDR3 size: 15 residues. Germline V CDR1 and CDR2: SNHLY, FYNNEI. Here the CDR3 DNA reads TGTGCCAGCAGGACCCAGGGCGGGGGGGCCTACGAGCAGTACTTC. Residues: CASRTQGGGAYEQYF.

J is TRBJ1-3 and V is TRBV28; D might be TRBD1 (5 bases). Germline V gene data show CDR1 as MDHEN and CDR2 as SYDVKM. The CDR3 totals 15 residues. Between the trimmed V and J ends, which lost 3 bases and 4 bases, there was a span of 13 bases. CDR3 DNA: TGTGCCAGCAGTTTTTTAGCAGGGTACGGAAACACCATATATTTT. It yields the protein CASSFLAGYGNTIYF.

CDR3 amino acids: CASSTPGGTYNEQFF. For the CDR3, the DNA is TGTGCCAGCAGTACCCCGGGGGGCACCTACAATGAGCAGTTCTTC. This chain connects TRBV28 to TRBJ2-1; tentative D call: TRBD2 (7 bases). V was clipped by 5 bases and J by 2 bases, with 13 bases between them. Germline CDR1 MDHEN, CDR2 SYDVKM. CDR3 size: 15 residues.

This chain uses TRBV19 with TRBJ2-7; 9 bases are a match to TRBD2. V shed 2 bases, J shed 2 bases, and the junction held 4 bases outside the gene matches. The germline V gene has CDR1 LNHDA and CDR2 SQIVND (reference sequence). This CDR3 is built from 15 residues. CDR3 coding DNA: TGTGCCAGTAGTATAAGCCTAGCGGGGCCCTACGAGCAGTACTTC. Protein product: CASSISLAGPYEQYF.

The rearrangement joins TRBV19 to TRBJ2-1; no reliable D call. The CDR3 loop spans 17 amino acids. The germline V gene has CDR1 LNHDA and CDR2 SQIVND (reference sequence). V lost 3 bases and J lost 0, with 15 bases in between. The CDR3 DNA sequence: TGTGCCAGTAGTATCGCCACCCTTTCTAGCTCCTACAATGAGCAGTTCTTC. It yields the protein CASSIATLSSSYNEQFF.

The chain links TRBV10-1 to TRBJ2-3; possible D gene TRBD2, 7 bases. Germline V CDR1 and CDR2: WNHNN, SYGVQD (reference sequence). The CDR3 is 15 residues long. The ends were cut back, 2 bases at V and 2 bases at J, with 11 bases in the middle. This CDR3 is CASSEEGGPTDTQYF. The DNA of the CDR3 is TGCGCCAGCAGTGAGGAGGGGGGGCCCACAGATACGCAGTATTTT.

This clone appeared a single time. The rearrangement links TRBV5-4 to TRBJ2-1; D is perhaps TRBD2 (5 bases). CDR1 is SGHNT and CDR2 is YYREEE in the germline V gene (reference sequence). This CDR3 comprises 17 residues. The V end lost 0 bases, the J end lost 8 bases, and 21 bases lay between the germline ends. DNA of the CDR3: TGTGCCAGCAGCTTGGACCCCGACCGGACTGCCGGGGATGAGCAGTTCTTC. This encodes CASSLDPDRTAGDEQFF.

J is TRBJ2-1 and V is TRBV19; D gene unclear. Trimming removed 5 bases from V and 2 bases from J, with 7 bases in between. Germline V gene lookup returns CDR1 LNHDA and CDR2 SQIVND (reference sequence). CDR3 size: 13 residues. This CDR3 reads CASSVGPYNEQFF. The CDR3 coding sequence is TGTGCCAGTAGTGTCGGCCCCTACAATGAGCAGTTCTTC.

This clone was counted a single time. The chain recombines TRBV6-5 with TRBJ2-7, with TRBD1 as a possible D gene (6 bases). The V gene's germline CDR1 is MNHEY and CDR2 SVGAGI. V gave up 4 bases and J gave up 0 bases, with 13 bases separating them. CDR3 length: 15 residues. In nucleotides, the CDR3 is TGTGCCAGCAGTTGGGCGACAGGCCACTCCTACGAGCAGTACTTC. Its translation: CASSWATGHSYEQYF.

The V gene is TRBV7-2, the J gene TRBJ2-3; tentative D call: TRBD2 (6 bases). Per the germline V gene, CDR1 is SGHTA and CDR2 is FQGNSA. The CDR3 totals 13 residues. V was trimmed by 1 base and J by 8 bases, leaving 10 bases between them. The CDR3 bases are TGTGCCAGCAGCTTAGGAGGGAGGCCTACGCAGTATTTT. It specifies CASSLGGRPTQYF.

The V gene is TRBV4-3, the J gene TRBJ2-7; D is possibly TRBD2 (6 bases). CDR1 LGHNA and CDR2 YSLEER come from the germline V gene. Trimming left V 1 base short and J 1 base short, with 23 bases between. The CDR3 runs to 19 residues. The CDR3 is CASSQGIKWREPTSYEQYF. The CDR3 DNA follows: TGCGCCAGCAGCCAAGGAATAAAGTGGCGGGAACCTACGTCCTACGAGCAGTACTTC.

Only one count was recorded for this clone. The chain employs TRBV19 and TRBJ1-4; perhaps TRBD1 as D (6 bases). Germline V gives CDR1 LNHDA, CDR2 SQIVND (reference sequence). CDR3 length equals 15 residues. V was trimmed by 6 bases and J by 8 bases, leaving 19 bases between them. The CDR3 nucleotides read TGTGCCAGTAGGTGGGGCCCGACAGGCGTGGAAAAACTGTTTTTT. Translating it yields CASRWGPTGVEKLFF.

The table lists this clone with a few counts. The chain uses TRBV27 and TRBJ1-2; D gene uncertain. Per germline, CDR1 MNHEY and CDR2 SMNVEV (reference sequence). V lost 8 bases, J lost 8 bases, and 21 bases lay in between. The CDR3 runs 14 residues. CDR3 loop: CASLTEFRMGGYTF. In DNA, the CDR3 is TGTGCCAGCCTGACTGAGTTCCGTATGGGGGGCTACACCTTC.

The chain recombines TRBV7-9 with TRBJ2-3; TRBD1 aligns across 11 bases. The germline gives CDR1 SEHNR, CDR2 FQNEAQ (reference sequence). This CDR3 is 16 amino acids long. The V and J ends lost 4 bases and 4 bases, in that order; junction bases with no gene match: 7. CDR3: CASSSLGQGVPDTQYF. The CDR3 region has the DNA TGTGCCAGCAGCTCACTGGGACAGGGGGTCCCAGATACGCAGTATTTT.

The CDR3 DNA follows: TGCGCCAGCAGCCAAGGACCGGCAACTGGGAGAATGAACACTGAAGCTTTCTTT. Translation: CASSQGPATGRMNTEAFF. V usage is TRBV4-3 and J usage is TRBJ1-1; D is uncertain. V was pared by 1 base and J by 0 bases, with 18 bases between. Germline loops: CDR1 LGHNA, CDR2 YSLEER. The CDR3 runs to 18 residues.

The genes are TRBV4-3 and TRBJ1-1, with TRBD1 matching 9 bases. V lost 4 bases to trimming and J lost 4 bases; unmatched junction nucleotides: 1. Germline-derived CDR1 and CDR2 are LGHNA and YSLEER. The CDR3 contains 13 residues. For the CDR3, the DNA is TGCGCCAGCAGCCCGGACAGGGGCACTGAAGCTTTCTTT. This sequence encodes CASSPDRGTEAFF.

The chain employs TRBV5-4 and TRBJ2-2; perhaps TRBD2 as D (7 bases). Germline V gene data show CDR1 as SGHNT and CDR2 as YYREEE (reference sequence). This CDR3 contains 15 residues. The germline V and J ends were trimmed by 4 bases and 5 bases, with 15 bases remaining between them. CDR3 loop: CASSPGAGVTGELFF. The CDR3 coding sequence is TGTGCCAGCAGCCCAGGGGCGGGAGTGACCGGGGAGCTGTTTTTT.

The rearrangement links TRBV19 to TRBJ1-4; possible D gene TRBD1, 5 bases. This CDR3 region has 18 residues. Germline V gene sequence: CDR1 LNHDA, CDR2 SQIVND (reference sequence). With 8 bases removed from V and 0 bases from J, the gap between germline ends came to 22 bases. The CDR3, as DNA: TGTGCCAGTCGGCGGACCTCAGGGAGTGCATCAACTAATGAAAAACTGTTTTTT. This encodes CASRRTSGSASTNEKLFF.

The chain carries TRBV28 and TRBJ2-5; TRBD2 matches at 14 bases. The length of the CDR3 is 19 residues. Germline V gene data show CDR1 as MDHEN and CDR2 as SYDVKM. V dropped 2 bases and J dropped 1; count of bases not matched to a gene: 9. The CDR3 spells CASSLGTSGRGAFQETQYF. CDR3 in DNA: TGTGCCAGCAGTTTAGGGACTAGCGGGAGAGGGGCCTTCCAAGAGACCCAGTACTTC.

V and J are TRBV7-2 and TRBJ1-6; D remains unclear. The CDR3 is made up of 13 amino acids. The V gene's germline CDR1 is SGHTA and CDR2 FQGNSA. V lost 4 bases to trimming and J lost 11 bases, with 12 bases between them. The CDR3 loop reads CASSYLMPAPLHF. CDR3 DNA sequence: TGTGCCAGCAGCTACCTCATGCCCGCACCCCTCCACTTT.

The rearrangement links TRBV4-1 to TRBJ1-6; 9 bases line up with TRBD1. J gave up 6 bases and V 4 bases, and 7 bases lay outside the gene matches. CDR1 is MGHRA, CDR2 YSYEKL, per germline. The CDR3 totals 16 residues. The CDR3 DNA reads TGCGCCAGCAGCCTACCCCGGGACAGGGCTAATTCACCCCTCCACTTT. Translating it yields CASSLPRDRANSPLHF.